The clone carrying this TCR beta chain was seen a handful of times. Its target is unknown. The sample originates from a study of CD8+ T cells in alopecia areata. Across the whole study: The duration of tofacitinib was 6 to 18 months, with 6 months off drug afterward. Among treated patients, severity was scored by affected scalp area percentage.

In germline, CDR1 is MGHRA, CDR2 YSYEKL. The V and J ends lost 4 bases and 0 bases respectively, with 16 bases between them. The CDR3 totals 18 residues. Study-wide results and limits: Tofacitinib yielded significantly lower scalp clonality and fewer expanded CD8+ clones among the top 100.

Extracted RNA was reverse transcribed into cDNA, the sequencing template. The data were produced by immunoSEQ multiplex PCR, yet TCRdb's version contains in-frame clones alone and is incomplete. The sample lists 150,000 to 200,000 clones, roughly 50% occurring once. Regarding treatment: oral pan-JAK inhibitor, 5-10 mg twice daily. J is TRBJ2-6 and V is TRBV4-1; tentative D call: TRBD1 (6 bases). The receptor was derived from a human donor with alopecia areata. The input for sequencing was CD8+ T cells sorted from blood, taken at week 24, from a patient treated with tofacitinib. CDR3 DNA sequence: TGCGCCAGCAGCCCCTATACCGGGACACCCTCTGGGGCCAACGTCCTGACTTTC. Translation: CASSPYTGTPSGANVLTF.